What follows is one TCR beta chain and its context. The data originate from a study of blood T cell repertoires in COVID-19. Study summary: Specimens from acute and convalescent COVID-19 originated in the United States, Italy and Spain. Sources were T cells, B-cell-depleted T cells, or PBMCs; the material itself was cDNA or gDNA.

Under the authors' procedure: Counts of nucleated cells, estimated from reference gene primer amplification, were obtained. Clones were read by immunoSEQ multiplex PCR, and TCRdb kept only the in-frame ones, dropping some. V, J and clone size were drawn from that table, and D and trimming were deduced from the DNA. The repertoire holds about 120,000 clones, with roughly 85% as singletons. Germline V gene data show CDR1 as SEHNR and CDR2 as FQNEAQ (reference sequence). Germline trimming cut 2 bases from V and 8 bases from J; bases unmatched to any gene: 1. The CDR3 consists of 13 residues. This clonotype originated in a man between 40 and 49 years old with acute or convalescent COVID-19. This chain joins TRBV7-9 and TRBJ1-4, with 8 positions matching TRBD1. The sequenced material came from peripheral blood. The CDR3 loop is CASSLPGGEKLFF. In nucleotides, the CDR3 is TGTGCCAGCAGCTTACCAGGGGGCGAAAAACTGTTTTTT.